These 26 T cell receptor beta chains were all obtained from the same sample, sequenced in a study of blood T cell repertoires in COVID-19. Profiling relied on immunoSEQ multiplex PCR, and the TCRdb table lists in-frame clones only, not all of them. The sample has roughly 70,000 clones, roughly 84% seen once. Input material: peripheral blood. The origin of the receptors is a woman aged 60-70 years with acute or convalescent COVID-19.

The V and J genes are TRBV6-1 and TRBJ1-2; D not certain. The CDR3 runs 12 residues. V was cut by 1 base and J by 7 bases, with 7 bases left in between. Germline CDR1 reads MNHNS; CDR2 reads SASEGT. The CDR3 is CASSEGGLGYTF. For the CDR3, the DNA is TGTGCCAGCAGTGAAGGTGGCCTTGGCTACACCTTC.

This clone was picked up a small number of times. The chain joins TRBV6-5 to TRBJ2-7; 12 bases match TRBD2. Germline V gives CDR1 MNHEY, CDR2 SVGAGI. This CDR3 region has 15 residues. The V segment lost 5 bases and the J segment 5 bases; nucleotides outside the gene matches: 7. The CDR3 sequence: CASSRPSGGVNEQYF. CDR3 nucleotides: TGTGCCAGCAGTAGACCTAGCGGGGGGGTCAACGAGCAGTACTTC.

The chain links TRBV19 to TRBJ2-7; D remains unclear. V dropped 6 bases and J dropped 2 bases, with 8 bases sitting between them. CDR1 and CDR2 (germline): LNHDA, SQIVND (reference sequence). CDR3 size: 12 residues. The CDR3 loop is CASSPGPYEQYF. In DNA, the CDR3 is TGTGCCAGTAGCCCAGGCCCCTACGAGCAGTACTTC.

The rearrangement uses TRBV6-5 and TRBJ1-5, with D perhaps matching TRBD1 (6 bases). Germline CDR1 MNHEY, CDR2 SVGAGI. The germline V and J ends were trimmed by 6 bases and 5 bases, with 11 bases remaining between them. The CDR3 contains 13 residues. The chain's CDR3 is CASSWGRDQPQHF. In DNA form, the CDR3 reads TGTGCCAGCAGCTGGGGGCGGGATCAGCCCCAGCATTTT.

CDR3 DNA sequence: TGTGCCAGCAGCTTATTAGGCGGGAGCTCTGGGGCCAACGTCCTGACTTTC. This codes for CASSLLGGSSGANVLTF. This chain joins TRBV7-3 and TRBJ2-6; 7 bases are shared with TRBD2. CDR3 size: 17 residues. Germline CDR1 reads SGHTA; CDR2 reads FQGTGA. J lost 0 bases, V lost 2 bases, and 4 bases had no gene match.

This clone is a singleton in its sample. The rearrangement links TRBV29-1 to TRBJ1-2, with a possible D match to TRBD1 (5 bases). Germline V gene lookup returns CDR1 SQVTM and CDR2 ANQGSEA. The CDR3 consists of 10 residues. V dropped 3 bases and J dropped 10 bases, with 9 bases sitting between them. For the CDR3, the DNA is TGCAGCGTTGACAAGACAGTCTACACCTTC. Amino acids: CSVDKTVYTF.

The chain couples TRBV7-9 to TRBJ2-3, with D possibly being TRBD2 (5 bases). Trimming took 1 base from V and 6 from J, leaving 14 bases between them. CDR1 is SEHNR and CDR2 is FQNEAQ in the germline V gene (reference sequence). The CDR3 spans 15 residues. CDR3: CASSLVNSGRDTQYF. The CDR3 coding sequence is TGTGCCAGCAGCTTAGTGAACAGCGGACGTGATACGCAGTATTTT.

The chain links TRBV29-1 to TRBJ1-1; D is undetermined. CDR1 is SQVTM, CDR2 ANQGSEA, per germline. The CDR3 totals 12 residues. The CDR3, as DNA: TGCACCGCTTGGGAGACGAACACTGAAGCTTTCTTT. Protein product: CTAWETNTEAFF.

The V and J genes are TRBV5-1 and TRBJ2-7; TRBD2 might be the D (6 bases). The CDR3 sequence is 15 residues long. V gave up 2 bases and J gave up 1 base, with 13 bases separating them. In germline, CDR1 is SGHRS, CDR2 YFSETQ. In nucleotides, the CDR3 is TGCGCCAGCAGCTTTGGGGGGTATCAATCCTACGAGCAGTACTTC. Translation gives CASSFGGYQSYEQYF.

The chain joins TRBV12-2 to TRBJ2-4; TRBD2 is the table's D call and was not checked against the DNA. TRBV12-2 is labeled a pseudogene. The CDR3 is made up of 18 amino acids. This chain's CDR3 is CASLPRAGEPASKNIQYF. The CDR3 DNA sequence: TGTGCAAGTCTCCCCAGGGCGGGGGAGCCCGCAAGCAAAAACATTCAGTACTTC.

CDR3 DNA sequence: TGTGCCAGCAGACACGGGGTTAGGTCACCCCTCCACTTT. It encodes CASRHGVRSPLHF. The chain combines TRBV12-3 or TRBV12-4 with TRBJ1-6, with D uncertain. The CDR3 consists of 13 residues. The V end was cut by 6 bases, the J end by 10 bases, with 13 bases between.

The genes are TRBV15 and TRBJ1-5; no firm D call. Germline V lookup: CDR1 LNHNV, CDR2 YYDKDF (reference sequence). Trimming shortened V by 0 bases and J by 2 bases, and 20 bases separated the two germline ends. This CDR3 is 19 amino acids long. CDR3 region: CATSRDRSAEQSGNQPQHF. CDR3 bases: TGTGCCACCAGCAGAGATCGAAGCGCCGAACAATCTGGCAATCAGCCCCAGCATTTT.

The chain employs TRBV7-9 and TRBJ1-2, with 7 bases that match TRBD1. J was trimmed by 2 bases and V by 5 bases; bases with no gene match: 8. The CDR3 contains 15 residues. CDR1 and CDR2 from the germline V gene are SEHNR and FQNEAQ (reference sequence). For the CDR3, the DNA is TGTGCCAGCAGCCCACTCCTACAGGGGAACTATGGCTACACCTTC. The encoded protein is CASSPLLQGNYGYTF. The full variable domain, rest sourced from reference TRBV7-9 and TRBJ1-2, is DTGVSQNPRHKITKRGQNVTFRCDPISEHNRLYWYRQTLGQGPEFLTYFQNEAQLEKSRLLSDRFSAERPKGSFSTLEIQRTEQGDSAMYLCASSPLLQGNYGYTFGSGTRLTVV.

This sequence joins TRBV10-2 and TRBJ2-5, with TRBD2 identical over 9 bases. Germline CDR1 WSHSY, CDR2 SAAADI. The CDR3 consists of 17 residues. Unmatched junction bases numbered 19, after V lost 9 bases and J lost 5 bases. The CDR3 sequence: CASTAGLAGPQGETQYF. The CDR3 bases are TGCGCCAGTACGGCAGGGCTAGCGGGGCCTCAAGGGGAGACCCAGTACTTC.

The rearrangement links TRBV29-1 to TRBJ1-3; 10 bases align to TRBD1. Per the germline V gene, CDR1 is SQVTM and CDR2 is ANQGSEA. The CDR3 spans 13 residues. After removal of 7 bases from V and 2 bases from J, the junction contained 2 bases not matched to a gene. This chain's CDR3 is CSGGQGAGNTIYF. The DNA for the CDR3 is TGCAGCGGCGGACAGGGGGCTGGAAACACCATATATTTT.

This clone was seen a few times. This chain joins TRBV18 and TRBJ1-1; tentative D call: TRBD1 (5 bases). Germline CDR1 is KGHSH and CDR2 is LQKENI. Trimming stripped 3 bases from V and 4 bases from J, with 15 bases between. This CDR3 is 15 amino acids long. In DNA form, the CDR3 reads TGTGCCAGCTCACCCCCGGGGTGGGGGGGCACTGAAGCTTTCTTT. It is translated as CASSPPGWGGTEAFF.

J is TRBJ2-3 and V is TRBV3-1 (or the pseudogene TRBV3-2), with D unresolved. CDR1 LGHDT and CDR2 YNNKEL come from the germline V gene (reference sequence). CDR3 length equals 13 residues. V dropped 3 bases and J dropped 2 bases, with 6 bases sitting between them. This CDR3 reads CASSQSLTDTQYF. In DNA form, the CDR3 reads TGTGCCAGCAGCCAGAGTCTCACAGATACGCAGTATTTT.

Written as DNA, the CDR3 is TGTGCCAGCGGGACAGGGGCACCGAACACTGAAGCTTTCTTT. This translates into CASGTGAPNTEAFF. The rearrangement joins TRBV21-1 to TRBJ1-1; the table's D gene call, TRBD1, was not cross checked with the DNA. TRBV21-1 represents a pseudogene. The CDR3 has 14 residues.

This clone was counted once. The chain combines TRBV20-1 with TRBJ1-2, with D possibly being TRBD1 (6 bases). This CDR3 has 11 residues. Looked up from germline, CDR1 is DFQATT and CDR2 is SNEGSKA (reference sequence). Trimming left V 3 bases short and J 8 bases short, with 10 bases between. The CDR3 DNA reads TGCAGTGCTAGGGGGGCATGGGGCTACACCTTC. Translated, it gives CSARGAWGYTF.

The table lists this clone with a count of one. CDR3: CASSLFTSGGAGEQFF. CDR3 nucleotide sequence: TGCGCCAGCAGCTTGTTCACTAGCGGGGGGGCCGGTGAGCAGTTCTTC. The genes are TRBV5-1 and TRBJ2-1; 13 bases match TRBD2. The junction had 7 bases not matched to a gene; V was cut back by 1 base and J by 9 bases. This CDR3 region has 16 residues. Germline V lookup: CDR1 SGHRS, CDR2 YFSETQ.

This chain uses TRBV6-5 with TRBJ1-6; TRBD1 matches 8 bases. J was trimmed by 10 bases and V by 4 bases; bases with no gene match: 12. The CDR3 spans 16 residues. CDR1 and CDR2 from the germline V gene are MNHEY and SVGAGI. The CDR3 here is CASSSGGSYAISPLHF. The CDR3 DNA reads as TGTGCCAGCAGTTCAGGGGGCTCATATGCGATCTCACCCCTCCACTTT.

V is TRBV6-6 and J is TRBJ1-1; D unresolved. The germline gives CDR1 MNHNY, CDR2 SVGAGI (reference sequence). This CDR3 contains 13 residues. Between the trimmed V and J ends, which lost 7 bases and 5 bases, there was a span of 14 bases. CDR3 loop: CASIPGPGTEAFF. The CDR3 region has the DNA TGTGCCAGCATCCCCGGGCCGGGGACTGAAGCTTTCTTT.

The gene calls are TRBV19 and TRBJ1-2; 7 nucleotides match TRBD1. CDR3 length equals 12 residues. The V segment lost 4 bases and the J segment 4 bases; nucleotides outside the gene matches: 0. Germline V gives CDR1 LNHDA, CDR2 SQIVND (reference sequence). The CDR3 DNA follows: TGTGCCAGTAGTACAGGGGGCTATGGCTACACCTTC. Its protein is CASSTGGYGYTF.

The sample holds one count of this clone. The chain recombines TRBV5-4 with TRBJ2-7; 7 nucleotides agree with TRBD1. From germline, CDR1 is SGHNT and CDR2 YYREEE (reference sequence). CDR3 size: 15 residues. The V segment lost 4 bases and the J segment 3 bases; nucleotides outside the gene matches: 10. CDR3 in amino acids: CASSPAGTVNYEQYF. CDR3 sequence (DNA): TGTGCCAGCAGCCCCGCCGGGACAGTTAACTACGAGCAGTACTTC.

The chain couples TRBV6-5 to TRBJ2-2; 9 positions agree with TRBD1. Germline CDR1 reads MNHEY; CDR2 reads SVGAGI. The J segment lost 6 bases and the V segment lost 4 bases, leaving 6 bases of the junction unmatched. The CDR3 contains 15 residues. The CDR3 sequence is CASSSGTGSAGELFF. The CDR3, as DNA: TGTGCCAGCAGTTCCGGGACAGGGTCGGCCGGGGAGCTGTTTTTT.

This chain joins TRBV10-3 and TRBJ1-3; D remains ambiguous. Deletions cut 3 bases from V and 7 bases from J, with 7 bases between. Germline CDR1 reads ENHRY; CDR2 reads SYGVKD. The CDR3 has 12 residues. The CDR3 here is CAISERGNTIYF. The CDR3 bases are TGTGCCATCAGTGAACGGGGTAACACCATATATTTT.